Listed here is a single T cell receptor (beta chain). Its antigen is unknown. No base qualities exist here, and no much larger clone lies one base off it. Peripheral blood CD8+ and CD4+ T cells from healthy donors, Susac syndrome patients and multiple sclerosis patients were profiled using high-throughput TCR beta sequencing. The healthy donors served as controls matched for age and sex. Bulk CD8+ and CD4+ T cells were purified by magnetic negative isolation, whereas CD8+ TEMRA cells were enriched by FACS. Blood was collected in EDTA tubes and processed within 24 hours, with PBMCs isolated through density gradient centrifugation. PBMCs intended for TCR sequencing were frozen in liquid nitrogen and were later thawed in a 37 degrees C water bath. The sorted or isolated CD4+, CD8+ and CD8+ TEMRA cells had a purity of 90% or higher. This specimen belongs to a study of CD8 T cells in Susac syndrome (dated by TCRdb to the late 2010s). General notes on the study: Repertoire sequencing was used to test whether CD8+ T cell activation and differentiation in Susac syndrome was antigen driven. Clonality of the CD8+ T cell repertoire was compared between around eleven healthy donors, around 14 Susac syndrome patients and around 15 multiple sclerosis patients.

RNA was extracted using the RNeasy kit, and roughly 0.5 to 1 ug of the RNA was reverse transcribed with random hexamers. TCR beta CDR3 regions were amplified with the immunoSEQ multiplex PCR assay covering 54 Vbeta and 13 Jbeta segments. PCR amplification bias was corrected using a synthetic template baseline for primer optimization and computational correction. The original pipeline was this. Reads were annotated to V, D and J genes per IMGT and analyzed with immunoSEQ Analyzer, keeping only productive sequences. To calculate clonality, Shannon entropy was normalized by log2 of the number of productive unique sequences and then subtracted from one. For each patient and control, public and private clones were evaluated among the 100 most prevalent clones. Clones were defined as Susac-specific when absent from the healthy and MS cohorts, from over 950 published viral clones and from other ImmuneACCESS disease sequences. Through fastp at Q25 and MiXCR, TCRdb rebuilt clones from the public reads, retaining in-frame beta chains. Every distinct CDR3 protein forms one entry, paired with its most common genes and DNA. The V and J calls follow TCRdb's processing rather than the paper's. This sample gives 90,000 or so distinct CDR3 sequences in total; 90% to 95% of them show up just once. The top ten hold roughly 0.32% of the sample.

Sequences SGHVS (CDR1) and FQNEAQ (CDR2) are obtained from the germline V gene. The CDR3 sequence holds 18 residues, the cysteine and phenylalanine included. Just the 54-base CDR3 DNA is kept, in frame starting at base 1. V is pared back by 3 bases and J by 0 bases, with 17 bases lying between the germline termini. General findings and caveats noted by the study authors: The number of individuals in the TCR sequencing and HLA analysis was recognized as being relatively small.

This sequence originates from a human donor in good health. The material sequenced was CD8+ T cells from PBMCs. Rearrangement joined TRBV7-8 to TRBJ1-4; no D gene call is confident. In nucleotide form, the sequence is TGTGCCAGCAGCTTGTTTACATCAGAGCCAGCAACTAATGAAAAACTGTTTTTT. Its protein is CASSLFTSEPATNEKLFF.